The rows below give T cell receptor beta chains drawn from one sample of a study of control samples from healthy donors and cancer patients. The protocol was immunoSEQ multiplex PCR, while the TCRdb copy is restricted to in-frame clones and leaves out a portion. The table lists more than 100,000 clones, around nine tenths of them singletons. The material sequenced was PBMCs. These receptors were obtained from a man between 60 and 75 years old with lung cancer. Each CDR3 is given with its conserved first and last residue. D genes are given only for firm matches. Expanded clones are given a class, and other clones once, few, many or no size at all.

d_call: TRBD2; clone_size: -; j_call: TRBJ2-1; v_call: TRBV30; cdr3_nt: TGTGCCTGGAGTGCAGGGGGCCAGAGCGGGGGGGCCTACAATGAGCAGTTCTTC; cdr3_aa: CAWSAGGQSGGAYNEQFF
d_call: -; clone_size: -; j_call: TRBJ1-3; v_call: TRBV5-5; cdr3_nt: TGTGCCAGCAGCGCCTCCGGGACCTCAGGACCTGGAAACACCATATATTTT; cdr3_aa: CASSASGTSGPGNTIYF
d_call: -; clone_size: -; j_call: TRBJ1-1; v_call: TRBV27; cdr3_nt: TGTGCCAGCAGACCATTATCTATAGACATGAACACTGAAGCTTTCTTT; cdr3_aa: CASRPLSIDMNTEAFF
d_call: -; clone_size: -; j_call: TRBJ2-4; v_call: TRBV6-6; cdr3_nt: TGTGCCAGCAGTTACAGACCGACTCGGGCCAAAAACATTCAGTACTTC; cdr3_aa: CASSYRPTRAKNIQYF
d_call: TRBD2; clone_size: -; j_call: TRBJ2-3; v_call: TRBV3-1/TRBV3-2; cdr3_nt: TGTGCCAGCAGCCCTAGACTAGCGGGACCTAGCACAGATACGCAGTATTTT; cdr3_aa: CASSPRLAGPSTDTQYF
d_call: -; clone_size: -; j_call: TRBJ1-2; v_call: TRBV5-6; cdr3_nt: TGTGCCAGCAGCCTCCATCTTGGCTACACCTTC; cdr3_aa: CASSLHLGYTF
d_call: -; clone_size: -; j_call: TRBJ1-1; v_call: TRBV28; cdr3_nt: TGTGCCAGCAGTTTAGGTAGGGGAGACGTGAACACTGAAGCTTTCTTT; cdr3_aa: CASSLGRGDVNTEAFF
d_call: TRBD1; clone_size: -; j_call: TRBJ2-5; v_call: TRBV6-5; cdr3_nt: TGTGCCAGCAGCCTGGGACAGACACAAGAGACCCAGTACTTC; cdr3_aa: CASSLGQTQETQYF
d_call: TRBD2; clone_size: -; j_call: TRBJ2-3; v_call: TRBV4-1; cdr3_nt: TGCGCCAGCAGCCCACCGGGACTAGTCTTTTCAGATACGCAGTATTTT; cdr3_aa: CASSPPGLVFSDTQYF
d_call: -; clone_size: few; j_call: TRBJ1-4; v_call: TRBV11-3; cdr3_nt: TGTGCCAGCAGCTTAAAGGATGAAAAACTGTTTTTT; cdr3_aa: CASSLKDEKLFF
d_call: -; clone_size: -; j_call: TRBJ1-2; v_call: TRBV5-1; cdr3_nt: TGCGCCAGCAGCCTCAGGGACCCTCCCTATGGCTACACCTTC; cdr3_aa: CASSLRDPPYGYTF
d_call: -; clone_size: -; j_call: TRBJ2-3; v_call: TRBV6-4; cdr3_nt: TGTGCCAGCAGGGCATATGGTGCCCGCACAGATACGCAGTATTTT; cdr3_aa: CASRAYGARTDTQYF
d_call: TRBD1; clone_size: -; j_call: TRBJ1-4; v_call: TRBV5-1; cdr3_nt: TGCGCCAGCAGTTTAGGGACAGGCAGTAATGAAAAACTGTTTTTT; cdr3_aa: CASSLGTGSNEKLFF
d_call: -; clone_size: -; j_call: TRBJ2-5; v_call: TRBV9; cdr3_nt: TGTGCCAGCAGCCTTCGACTGGGCCAAGAGACCCAGTACTTC; cdr3_aa: CASSLRLGQETQYF
d_call: -; clone_size: few; j_call: TRBJ1-5; v_call: TRBV27; cdr3_nt: TGTGCCAGCAGTTTAAATGCCAATCAACCCCAGCATTTT; cdr3_aa: CASSLNANQPQHF
d_call: TRBD1; clone_size: -; j_call: TRBJ1-6; v_call: TRBV7-9; cdr3_nt: TGTGCCAGCAGCTACGGGACAGTCTATAATTCACCCCTCCACTTT; cdr3_aa: CASSYGTVYNSPLHF
d_call: TRBD1; clone_size: -; j_call: TRBJ2-1; v_call: TRBV25-1; cdr3_nt: TGTGCCAGCAGTGGATGGACACAGGGGTCATACAATGAGCAGTTCTTC; cdr3_aa: CASSGWTQGSYNEQFF
d_call: TRBD1; clone_size: -; j_call: TRBJ2-2; v_call: TRBV19; cdr3_nt: TGTGCCAGTAGTATTATCGGACAGGCCGACACCGGGGAGCTGTTTTTT; cdr3_aa: CASSIIGQADTGELFF
d_call: -; clone_size: -; j_call: TRBJ1-1; v_call: TRBV7-3; cdr3_nt: TGTGCCAGCAGCTTGGTAGCCCTCCTGAACACTGAAGCTTTCTTT; cdr3_aa: CASSLVALLNTEAFF
d_call: -; clone_size: -; j_call: TRBJ2-3; v_call: TRBV9; cdr3_nt: TGTGCCAGCAGCGTAGGACCCCAGGGCACAGATACGCAGTATTTT; cdr3_aa: CASSVGPQGTDTQYF
d_call: TRBD1; clone_size: -; j_call: TRBJ2-5; v_call: TRBV24-1; cdr3_nt: TGTGCCACCAGCCCAACAGGGGGAAAGGGCCAAGAGACCCAGTACTTC; cdr3_aa: CATSPTGGKGQETQYF
d_call: -; clone_size: -; j_call: TRBJ1-5; v_call: TRBV30; cdr3_nt: TGTGCCTGGAGCGAGGGACACCCCTCTAGTCAGCCCCAGCATTTT; cdr3_aa: CAWSEGHPSSQPQHF
d_call: -; clone_size: once; j_call: TRBJ2-4; v_call: TRBV27; cdr3_nt: TGTGCCAGCAGTTTAATAGGGTTAGCCAAAAACATTCAGTACTTC; cdr3_aa: CASSLIGLAKNIQYF
d_call: -; clone_size: -; j_call: TRBJ2-7; v_call: TRBV18; cdr3_nt: TGTGCCAGCTCATCTGGCCGGGACACGGGAACTTACGAGCAGTACTTC; cdr3_aa: CASSSGRDTGTYEQYF
d_call: -; clone_size: -; j_call: TRBJ1-1; v_call: TRBV5-4; cdr3_nt: TGTGCCAGCAGCTTGGCCCGGGGAGGGGACACTGAAGCTTTCTTT; cdr3_aa: CASSLARGGDTEAFF
d_call: -; clone_size: -; j_call: TRBJ1-1; v_call: TRBV20-1; cdr3_nt: TGCACCCCCTGGGTGAACACTGAAGCTTTCTTT; cdr3_aa: CTPWVNTEAFF
d_call: -; clone_size: once; j_call: TRBJ2-5; v_call: TRBV18; cdr3_nt: TGTGCCAGCTCACCGGGAGGGGGGCAAGAGACCCAGTACTTC; cdr3_aa: CASSPGGGQETQYF
d_call: -; clone_size: -; j_call: TRBJ1-6; v_call: TRBV2; cdr3_nt: TGTGCCAGCAGTGACCGGGGCGCTGGGAATTCACCCCTCCACTTT; cdr3_aa: CASSDRGAGNSPLHF
d_call: TRBD2; clone_size: -; j_call: TRBJ2-5; v_call: TRBV20-1; cdr3_nt: TGCAGTGCCAGTAGCGGGGGCAACGGCCAAGAGACCCAGTACTTC; cdr3_aa: CSASSGGNGQETQYF
d_call: -; clone_size: -; j_call: TRBJ2-2; v_call: TRBV11-3; cdr3_nt: TGTGCCAGCAGCCCCTCAGGGAGCACCGGGGAGCTGTTTTTT; cdr3_aa: CASSPSGSTGELFF
d_call: TRBD1; clone_size: -; j_call: TRBJ2-5; v_call: TRBV5-6; cdr3_nt: TGTGCCAGCAGCTGGGGGACAGGCCATCTGGGAGAGACCCAGTACTTC; cdr3_aa: CASSWGTGHLGETQYF
d_call: TRBD2; clone_size: few; j_call: TRBJ2-3; v_call: TRBV28; cdr3_nt: TGTGCCAGCAGTCCTGCAGGACTAGCGGGGGGGAGAGATACGCAGTATTTT; cdr3_aa: CASSPAGLAGGRDTQYF
d_call: TRBD1; clone_size: -; j_call: TRBJ1-1; v_call: TRBV7-8; cdr3_nt: TGTGCCAGCAGCCCTTTCGGGACAGGTTTGAGGGACACTGAAGCTTTCTTT; cdr3_aa: CASSPFGTGLRDTEAFF
d_call: TRBD1; clone_size: -; j_call: TRBJ2-2; v_call: TRBV5-6; cdr3_nt: TGTGCCAGCAGTCGGGACAGTCATGAGGAGCTGTTTTTT; cdr3_aa: CASSRDSHEELFF
d_call: -; clone_size: -; j_call: TRBJ1-5; v_call: TRBV12-5; cdr3_nt: TGTGCTAGTGGTTTGGTACCGGATGGTTTGGGGATGGGTAATCAGCCCCAGCATTTT; cdr3_aa: CASGLVPDGLGMGNQPQHF
d_call: TRBD2; clone_size: -; j_call: TRBJ2-1; v_call: TRBV5-1; cdr3_nt: TGCGCCAGCAGCGCTGGGACTAGCAATGAGCAGTTCTTC; cdr3_aa: CASSAGTSNEQFF
d_call: -; clone_size: -; j_call: TRBJ2-1; v_call: TRBV7-3; cdr3_nt: TGTGCCAGCAGCTTACGAGGACTACCGGCGGATGAGCAGTTCTTC; cdr3_aa: CASSLRGLPADEQFF
d_call: TRBD1; clone_size: -; j_call: TRBJ1-4; v_call: TRBV18; cdr3_nt: TGTGCCAGCTCACTCGGACAGGCTGCAACTAATGAAAAACTGTTTTTT; cdr3_aa: CASSLGQAATNEKLFF
d_call: TRBD1; clone_size: -; j_call: TRBJ2-6; v_call: TRBV5-1; cdr3_nt: TGCGCCAGCAGCTGGGACAGGGGGAGTCTAAGCTCTGGGGCCAACGTCCTGACTTTC; cdr3_aa: CASSWDRGSLSSGANVLTF
d_call: TRBD1; clone_size: once; j_call: TRBJ1-2; v_call: TRBV7-9; cdr3_nt: TGTGCCAGCAGCCTGACAGGGCCCTATGGCTACACCTTC; cdr3_aa: CASSLTGPYGYTF
d_call: -; clone_size: -; j_call: TRBJ1-2; v_call: TRBV3-1/TRBV3-2; cdr3_nt: TGTGCCAGCAGCCCCCGGGAGAGACTTAACTATGGCTACACCTTC; cdr3_aa: CASSPRERLNYGYTF
d_call: TRBD1; clone_size: many; j_call: TRBJ1-2; v_call: TRBV18; cdr3_nt: TGTGCCAGCTCACCGCGGACAGGGGGCGCGGGTAACTATGGCTACACCTTC; cdr3_aa: CASSPRTGGAGNYGYTF